The rows below give T cell receptor beta chains drawn from one sample of a study of long-term antiretroviral therapy in people with HIV. Libraries were prepared by immunoSEQ multiplex PCR; TCRdb keeps only in-frame clonotypes and omits some of them. The sample has 24,000 or so clones; approximately 81% are singletons. The sequencing here drew on unsorted PBMCs, taken 2.3 years after starting antiretroviral therapy. Receptors originate from a middle-aged man with HIV. The CDR3 runs from the conserved cysteine through the conserved F or W. D genes are given only for firm matches. The size of a clone is reported for some rows only, either as once, few or many, or as a class for expanded clones.

>TRBJ1-4|NA|TRBV6-1|NA
TGTGCCAGCAGTGAATTTGGGTCAACTAATGAAAAACTGTTTTTT
CASSEFGSTNEKLFF
>TRBJ1-1|NA|TRBV14|TRBD1
TGTGCCAGCAGCCTACTTCCGGGACAGGGGACTGAAGCTTTCTTT
CASSLLPGQGTEAFF
>TRBJ1-2|NA|TRBV2|NA
TGTGCCAGCAGTGAAGCGCGGACAGAGCTTTATGGCTACACCTTC
CASSEARTELYGYTF
>TRBJ2-1|NA|TRBV11-2|NA
TGTGCCAGCAGCTTAGTCTCTGGAATAAACAATGAGCAGTTCTTC
CASSLVSGINNEQFF
>TRBJ2-1|once|TRBV7-9|NA
TGTGCCAGCAAGGGGGGGGAGTCCAATGAGCAGTTCTTC
CASKGGESNEQFF
>TRBJ2-7|NA|TRBV5-6|NA
TGTGCCAGCAGCCTCCTCGGCGGTGGCAGGGCTGTCTCCTACGAGCAGTACTTC
CASSLLGGGRAVSYEQYF
>TRBJ2-7|NA|TRBV4-1|NA
TGCGCCAGCAGCCAAGATTACGGGCAGTCCTACGAGCAGTACTTC
CASSQDYGQSYEQYF
>TRBJ2-1|NA|TRBV29-1|TRBD1
TGCAGCGTTGAAGATGCCGGGACAGGGCATTACAATGAGCAGTTCTTC
CSVEDAGTGHYNEQFF
>TRBJ2-6|NA|TRBV29-1|NA
TGCAGCGTCCAGGGGCGATTCTCTGGGGCCAACGTCCTGACTTTC
CSVQGRFSGANVLTF
>TRBJ1-2|few|TRBV7-9|TRBD1
TGTGCCAGCAGCTTAACAATGACAGGGAATCTTGGCTACACCTTC
CASSLTMTGNLGYTF
>TRBJ2-7|few|TRBV19|NA
TGTGCCAGTATACAGGACAAACTCTACGAGCAGTACTTC
CASIQDKLYEQYF
>TRBJ1-5|NA|TRBV4-1|TRBD1
TGCGCCAGCAGCCAAGATCCCGGGACAGGGGGCAGTCAGCCCCAGCATTTT
CASSQDPGTGGSQPQHF
>TRBJ2-7|NA|TRBV5-5|NA
TGTGCCAGCAGCTTGTTGGGGAATCTCGCCTACGAGCAGTACTTC
CASSLLGNLAYEQYF
>TRBJ2-7|NA|TRBV19|TRBD2
TGTGCCAGTAGACAAGCGGGGAGCTACGAGCAGTACTTC
CASRQAGSYEQYF
>TRBJ2-7|once|TRBV2|TRBD1
TGTGCCAGCAAGCCAGACAGGGGGAGGTACGAGCAGTACTTC
CASKPDRGRYEQYF
>TRBJ2-5|NA|TRBV7-9|TRBD1
TGTGCCAGCAGCTTAGGACAGGGGCAAGAGACCCAGTACTTC
CASSLGQGQETQYF
>TRBJ2-7|once|TRBV27|NA
TGTGCCAGCAGCGCACGGTTCCTCTCCTACGAGCAGTACTTC
CASSARFLSYEQYF
>TRBJ1-5|NA|TRBV30|TRBD1
TGTGCCTGGACCCCCGGGACAGGGGCTCCGACCCGCAATCAGCCCCAGCATTTT
CAWTPGTGAPTRNQPQHF
>TRBJ2-2|NA|TRBV15|NA
TGTGCCACCAGCAGAGATTGGGCCGACCTCAACACCGGGGAGCTGTTTTTT
CATSRDWADLNTGELFF
>TRBJ2-1|NA|TRBV4-1|NA
TGCGCCAGCAGCCAAGATAGGGGTCTGTGGGACAATGAGCAGTTCTTC
CASSQDRGLWDNEQFF
>TRBJ2-1|NA|TRBV29-1|NA
TGCAGCGTTGAAGAACTGGGGAACAATGAGCAGTTCTTC
CSVEELGNNEQFF
>TRBJ2-2|NA|TRBV5-1|TRBD2
TGCGCCAGCACCCAGCGGGATCCGAACACCGGGGAGCTGTTTTTT
CASTQRDPNTGELFF
>TRBJ2-1|NA|TRBV14|TRBD2
TGTGCCAGCAGCCAACCCGGACTAGCGACTTCAGGGGAGCAGTTCTTC
CASSQPGLATSGEQFF
>TRBJ2-7|NA|TRBV7-8|TRBD1
TGTGCCAGCAGCTTAGTTCCCAGGGGGCGGGACGAGCAGTACTTC
CASSLVPRGRDEQYF
>TRBJ1-1|NA|TRBV18|NA
TGTGCCAGCTCACTCGGACACCTGAACACTGAAGCTTTCTTT
CASSLGHLNTEAFF
>TRBJ2-5|NA|TRBV27|TRBD1
TGTGCCAGCAGTTCCCAACAGGGGGGCGGGACCCAGTACTTC
CASSSQQGGGTQYF
>TRBJ1-1|NA|TRBV18|NA
TGTGCCAGCTCTCTGGACAAAAACACTGAAGCTTTCTTT
CASSLDKNTEAFF
>TRBJ2-3|NA|TRBV9|NA
TGTGCCAGCAGCGTAGCTGCCGTGGAGTATACGCAGTATTTT
CASSVAAVEYTQYF
>TRBJ2-3|NA|TRBV9|NA
TGTGCCAGCAGCCCCCGGACCAGAGCCACAGATACGCAGTATTTT
CASSPRTRATDTQYF
>TRBJ2-5|NA|TRBV7-6|TRBD1
TGTGCCAGCAGCATTGGGACAGGGAAAGAGACCCAGTACTTC
CASSIGTGKETQYF
>TRBJ2-1|NA|TRBV30|NA
TGTGCCTGGAGTGCTTGGGATGAGCAGTTCTTC
CAWSAWDEQFF
>TRBJ1-5|NA|TRBV6-1|NA
TGTGCCAGCAGTGAGTGGAGCAATCAGCCCCAGCATTTT
CASSEWSNQPQHF
>TRBJ2-3|NA|TRBV4-1|NA
TGCGCCAGCAGCCAAGCACCAGATAGCACAGATACGCAGTATTTT
CASSQAPDSTDTQYF
>TRBJ2-2|NA|TRBV6-5|NA
TGTGCCAGCACCCCGGACTCGAACACCGGGGAGCTGTTTTTT
CASTPDSNTGELFF
>TRBJ2-7|once|TRBV6-6|NA
TGTGCCAGCAGTTACTCGATATCAGTAACGGGCGAGCAGTACTTC
CASSYSISVTGEQYF
>TRBJ1-2|few|TRBV7-9|TRBD1
TGTGCCAGCAGCTTGGGGGGACAGGGAGCCCATGGCTACACCTTC
CASSLGGQGAHGYTF
>TRBJ1-2|NA|TRBV7-9|TRBD1
TGTGCCAGCATCAAAGGCCCCGGACAGGGGAAAGTCGATGGCTACACCTTC
CASIKGPGQGKVDGYTF
>TRBJ1-2|NA|TRBV5-1|NA
TGCGCCAGCACCTCCCGGAGGGGGGATGTCTATGGCTACACCTTC
CASTSRRGDVYGYTF
>TRBJ2-5|NA|TRBV21-1|NA
TGTGCCAGCAGCAAAACCAGGCCGGGACTAGCTATGGAGACCCAGTACTTC
CASSKTRPGLAMETQYF
>TRBJ1-5|NA|TRBV10-3|TRBD1
TGTGCCATCAGTGACCCCGGGACAGGGAATCAGCCCCAGCATTTT
CAISDPGTGNQPQHF
>TRBJ2-5|NA|TRBV7-6|NA
TGTGCCAGCAGCTTAGTGTCCGTAAGAGAAGAGACCCAGTACTTC
CASSLVSVREETQYF
>TRBJ2-2|NA|TRBV9|NA
TGTGCCAGCAGCGCCGATTCCGGGGAGCTGTTTTTT
CASSADSGELFF
>TRBJ2-1|once|TRBV5-1|TRBD2
TGCGCCAGCAGCTCCACCGGGGGAGCGGGAGTTCAAGAGCAGTTCTTC
CASSSTGGAGVQEQFF
>TRBJ1-1|few|TRBV11-3|NA
TGTGCCAGCAGCCTCCCCGTATCTTCTGCTCGGGGTAGGAGCACTGAAGCTTTCTTT
CASSLPVSSARGRSTEAFF
>TRBJ2-3|NA|TRBV18|NA
TGTGCCAGCTCACCGCCGGCGAAGAGGATAAGCACAGATACGCAGTATTTT
CASSPPAKRISTDTQYF
>TRBJ2-1|once|TRBV19|TRBD2
TGTGCCAGTAGTAACCTTGGGGGGCGGGCTAGCGGGAGCTCCTACAATGAGCAGTTCTTC
CASSNLGGRASGSSYNEQFF
>TRBJ1-2|NA|TRBV6-6|NA
TGTGCCAGCAGTTCAGGGTTGCCCCTGGGTGGCTACACCTTC
CASSSGLPLGGYTF
>TRBJ2-1|NA|TRBV10-2|TRBD2
TGCGCCAGCAGTGGCCTAGCGGCCCATGAGCAGTTCTTC
CASSGLAAHEQFF
>TRBJ2-7|NA|TRBV2|NA
TGTGCCAGCAGTTCGGGGCCATCTAAGTACTTC
CASSSGPSKYF
>TRBJ2-7|NA|TRBV6-1|NA
TGTGCCAGCAGTGAAGCTGGGCAGAGACCCTACGAGCAGTACTTC
CASSEAGQRPYEQYF
>TRBJ1-6|NA|TRBV13|TRBD1
TGTGCCAGCAGCCAGGGGGCTTCACCCCTCCACTTT
CASSQGASPLHF